These 17 T cell receptor beta chains originate from one sample sequenced in a study of Ad26.COV2.S vaccination and SARS-CoV-2 variants (dated by TCRdb to the early 2020s). According to the study, the label for this sample's treatment or condition signals: around 19 received Ad26.COV2.S at low or high dose, single or two shots; about 5 received placebo; per-sample allocation not given. For vaccine and placebo recipients, repertoires were sequenced using samples collected on day 63 after the first injection. Library construction relied on the immunoSEQ multiplex PCR assay. Imported from immuneACCESS, the table was reduced by TCRdb to in-frame sequences with V and J called. These copies leave out some clones; in studies compared against another copy, an unresolved V gene accounts for under half, and the cause of the remainder is not known. The sample table holds a few hundred thousand clones, of which 88% were seen once. In total, the top ten clones hold 3.6% of the sample.

This specimen consisted of peripheral blood, obtained in a trial of Ad26.COV2.S vaccine versus placebo. The origin of the receptors is a person between 18 and 60 years old who received the Ad26.COV2.S COVID-19 vaccine or a placebo.

This clone was recorded only once. The rearrangement joins TRBV3-1 (or the pseudogene TRBV3-2) to TRBJ2-2, with a possible D match to TRBD1 (5 bases). The CDR3 runs to 15 residues. Germline V gene sequence: CDR1 LGHDT, CDR2 YNNKEL (reference sequence). V was clipped by 4 bases and J by 1 base, with 10 bases between them. The CDR3 coding sequence is TGTGCCAGCAGCCTTTACCAGGGGAACACCGGGGAGCTGTTTTTT. Its protein product is CASSLYQGNTGELFF.

The chain has TRBV5-6 and TRBJ1-2, with D unresolved. This CDR3 comprises 15 residues. V was cut by 1 base and J by 4 bases, with 14 bases left in between. CDR1 is SGHDT, CDR2 YYEEEE, per germline. As DNA, the CDR3 is TGTGCCAGCAGCTTGCTCTTGGGCAACCCCTATGGCTACACCTTC. Residues: CASSLLLGNPYGYTF. Filled out from reference TRBV5-6 and TRBJ1-2, the complete variable domain reads DAGVTQSPTHLIKTRGQQVTLRCSPKSGHDTVSWYQQALGQGPQFIFQYYEEEERQRGNFPDRFSGHQFPNYSSELNVNALLLGDSALYLCASSLLLGNPYGYTFGSGTRLTVV.

CDR3 residues: CASSYGQGVGYTF. The CDR3, as DNA: TGTGCCAGCAGTTACGGGCAGGGGGTTGGCTACACCTTC. The V and J genes are TRBV6-5 and TRBJ1-2; 7 nucleotides match TRBD1. Unmatched junction bases numbered 4, after V lost 2 bases and J lost 7 bases. This CDR3 spans 13 amino acids. Germline assignment: CDR1 MNHEY and CDR2 SVGAGI.

This clone has only one observation. This chain joins TRBV27 and TRBJ2-7; 10 bases line up with TRBD1. The CDR3 has 15 amino acids. The V segment lost 6 bases and the J segment 5 bases; nucleotides outside the gene matches: 10. Germline V gene data show CDR1 as MNHEY and CDR2 as SMNVEV (reference sequence). CDR3 protein: CASRQTGGGVDEQYF. The CDR3 nucleotides are TGTGCCAGCAGGCAGACAGGGGGCGGGGTGGACGAGCAGTACTTC.

The V gene is TRBV19, the J gene TRBJ2-6; a possible D gene is TRBD1 (5 bases). In germline, CDR1 is LNHDA, CDR2 SQIVND (reference sequence). CDR3 length: 14 amino acids. The DNA of the CDR3 is TGTGCAACGACAGCAGGTACTGGGGCCAACGTCCTGACTTTC. It specifies CATTAGTGANVLTF.

This chain links TRBV4-2 with TRBJ2-1, with 8 bases fitting TRBD2. J was trimmed by 9 bases and V by 4 bases; bases with no gene match: 11. Germline V lookup: CDR1 LGHNA, CDR2 YNFKEQ. The CDR3 runs 15 residues. CDR3 DNA: TGTGCCAGCAGCCCGGGGGGGGCCAGACACGGTGAGCAGTTCTTC. This gives the protein CASSPGGARHGEQFF.

This clone was detected only once. The chain combines TRBV19 with TRBJ1-3; TRBD1 aligns across 7 bases. V was clipped by 10 bases and J by 1 base; unmatched bases: 4. In germline, CDR1 is LNHDA, CDR2 SQIVND (reference sequence). This CDR3 has 13 amino acids. The CDR3 here is CATTGVSGNTIYF. The CDR3 DNA sequence: TGTGCCACAACAGGGGTTTCTGGAAACACCATATATTTT.

This clone occurred once. This chain links TRBV2 with TRBJ2-7, with TRBD1 matching 8 bases. This CDR3 has 15 amino acids. The germline CDR1 and CDR2 sequences are SNHLY and FYNNEI. V was pared by 3 bases and J by 5 bases, with 9 bases of the junction left unmatched. The CDR3 sequence is CASSEIGQGFDEQYF. Here the CDR3 DNA reads TGTGCCAGCAGTGAGATAGGACAGGGATTCGACGAGCAGTACTTC.

In the case of this clone: The sample carries other DNA sequences with the same CDR3. CDR3 sequence (DNA): TGTGCCAGTAGTTGGGGGACTGAAGCTTTCTTT. It codes for CASSWGTEAFF. The chain is built from TRBV19 and TRBJ1-1, with a possible D match to TRBD1 (5 bases). The CDR3 has 11 residues. Trimming removed 5 bases at V and 5 bases at J, with 6 bases between. Germline values: CDR1 LNHDA, CDR2 SQIVND (reference sequence).

The chain couples TRBV9 to TRBJ2-2; 10 positions match TRBD1. The CDR3 contains 15 residues. V dropped 3 bases and J dropped 4; count of bases not matched to a gene: 3. CDR1 SGDLS and CDR2 YYNGEE come from the germline V gene. CDR3 bases: TGTGCCAGCAGCGCGACAGGGGGCACCACCGGGGAGCTGTTTTTT. Translation: CASSATGGTTGELFF.

The chain links TRBV30 to TRBJ2-3; unclear D gene. The germline CDR1 and CDR2 sequences are GTSNPN and SVGIG (reference sequence). V lost 3 bases and J lost 2, with 15 bases in between. CDR3 length: 15 residues. The CDR3 reads CAWSLSGRPTDTQYF. In DNA form, the CDR3 reads TGTGCCTGGAGCCTGTCCGGCAGACCCACAGATACGCAGTATTTT.

Note on this clone: Other DNA variants within this sample encode the same CDR3. The chain recombines TRBV18 with TRBJ2-3; D gene unclear. The CDR3 consists of 13 residues. Looked up from germline, CDR1 is KGHSH and CDR2 is LQKENI. V lost 3 bases to trimming and J lost 6 bases, with 10 bases between them. CDR3 in amino acids: CASSPGAGDTQYF. The DNA for the CDR3 is TGTGCCAGCTCACCCGGTGCTGGGGATACGCAGTATTTT. Complete variable domain (other parts from reference TRBV18 and TRBJ2-3): NAGVMQNPRHLVRRRGQEARLRCSPMKGHSHVYWYRQLPEEGLKFMVYLQKENIIDESGMPKERFSAEFPKEGPSILRIQQVVRGDSAAYFCASSPGAGDTQYFGPGTRLTVL.

The chain combines TRBV10-3 with TRBJ1-1, with TRBD1 identical over 8 bases. Germline-derived CDR1 and CDR2 are ENHRY and SYGVKD. The length of the CDR3 is 14 residues. V lost 3 bases and J lost 1; bases outside the gene matches: 1. The CDR3 is CAISETGGNTEAFF. CDR3 coding DNA: TGTGCCATCAGTGAAACAGGGGGGAACACTGAAGCTTTCTTT.

The chain links TRBV7-3 to TRBJ1-5, with 7 bases lining up with TRBD1. Germline CDR1 is SGHTA and CDR2 is FQGTGA. CDR3 length: 19 amino acids. With V trimmed by 5 bases and J by 2 bases, 18 bases remained unmatched. CDR3 loop: CASSIHPDREGPGNQPQHF. As DNA, the CDR3 is TGTGCCAGCAGCATTCACCCAGACAGGGAGGGGCCCGGCAATCAGCCCCAGCATTTT.

The table lists this clone with a count of one. The gene calls are TRBV7-8 and TRBJ2-1, with 7 bases aligning to TRBD2. There are 17 residues in the CDR3. With V trimmed by 7 bases and J by 5 bases, 17 bases remained unmatched. In germline, CDR1 is SGHVS, CDR2 FQNEAQ. The CDR3 loop reads CASIPGGSAGLNNEQFF. In DNA form, the CDR3 reads TGTGCCAGCATCCCTGGGGGATCAGCGGGGCTAAACAATGAGCAGTTCTTC.

This chain links TRBV2 with TRBJ1-4; D call uncertain. Per the germline V gene, CDR1 is SNHLY and CDR2 is FYNNEI. This CDR3 has 15 amino acids. V was cut by 7 bases and J by 6 bases, with 18 bases left in between. The CDR3 DNA reads as TGTGCCAGCAACCCCCGTTCAGGATCGCATGAAAAACTGTTTTTT. It translates to CASNPRSGSHEKLFF.

J is TRBJ2-2 and V is TRBV19, with 8 bases that match TRBD2. The germline V gene encodes CDR1 LNHDA and CDR2 SQIVND (reference sequence). V lost 6 bases to trimming and J lost 4 bases; unmatched junction nucleotides: 10. This CDR3 has 16 residues. The CDR3 region has the DNA TGTGCCAGTAGGAGACCGGGGGGGCCGAGCACCGGGGAGCTGTTTTTT. This encodes CASRRPGGPSTGELFF. The full variable domain, rest sourced from reference TRBV19 and TRBJ2-2, is DGGITQSPKYLFRKEGQNVTLSCEQNLNHDAMYWYRQDPGQGLRLIYYSQIVNDFQKGDIAEGYSVSREKKESFPLTVTSAQKNPTAFYLCASRRPGGPSTGELFFGEGSRLTVL.